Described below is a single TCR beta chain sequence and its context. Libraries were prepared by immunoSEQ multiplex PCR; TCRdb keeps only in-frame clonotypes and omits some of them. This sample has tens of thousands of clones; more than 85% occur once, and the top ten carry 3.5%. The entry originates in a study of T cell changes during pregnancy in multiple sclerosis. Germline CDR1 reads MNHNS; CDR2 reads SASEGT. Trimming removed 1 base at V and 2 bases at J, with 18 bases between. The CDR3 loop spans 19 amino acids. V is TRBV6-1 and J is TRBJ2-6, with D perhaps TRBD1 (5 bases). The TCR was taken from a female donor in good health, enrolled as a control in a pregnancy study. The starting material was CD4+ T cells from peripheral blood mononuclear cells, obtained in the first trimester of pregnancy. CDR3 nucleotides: TGTGCCAGCAGTGAAGTTCGTCCAGGGCTGTACACTGGGGCCAACGTCCTGACTTTC. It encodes CASSEVRPGLYTGANVLTF.